One T cell receptor (beta chain) is described in this entry. Authors' processing steps: How many nucleated cells were present was estimated from reference gene primer amplification. The table came from immunoSEQ multiplex PCR; TCRdb's copy has only in-frame clones and leaves some out. The DNA was the basis for D and trimming; V, J and clone size are from that table. The sample lists some 260,000 clones, over 65% occurring once. Looked up from germline, CDR1 is SGHDT and CDR2 is YYEEEE. V gave up 0 bases and J gave up 5 bases; unmatched junction bases: 5. The CDR3 covers 16 residues. The data were taken from a study of blood T cell repertoires in COVID-19. Turning to the study itself: The study drew acute and convalescent COVID-19 samples from the United States, Italy and Spain. In each case, the material was cDNA or gDNA derived from T cells, B-cell-depleted T cells, or PBMCs.

The material sequenced was peripheral blood. The chain recombines TRBV5-6 with TRBJ2-1, with TRBD2 identical over 10 bases. This TCR was sampled from a woman of 80 years or more with acute or convalescent COVID-19. CDR3 nucleotides: TGTGCCAGCAGCTTGGCCAGAGGACTAGCGGACAATGAGCAGTTCTTC. Encoded protein: CASSLARGLADNEQFF.